This record concerns one T cell receptor beta chain sequence. Its antigen is unknown. Base qualities are not recorded, but no much larger clone differs from it by a single base. V is pruned by 4 bases and J by 10 bases, leaving 24 bases of the junction without a gene match. From cysteine to phenylalanine, the CDR3 is 18 amino acids long. The retained sequence is limited to the CDR3, 54 bases, with the frame set at the first base. CDR1 and CDR2 are drawn from the germline V gene: SGHDT, YYEEEE. After 10 days of culture, CD4+ T cells were isolated with the EasySep CD4+ T cell isolation kit. Negative nucleocapsid antibody results before and after vaccination confirmed that the healthy vaccine recipients had no prior SARS-CoV-2 infection. On days 3 and 7, half of the culture medium was replaced with fresh IL-2-containing medium. Unless otherwise noted, each peptide stimulation condition was cultured in triplicate wells. PBMC were separated from whole blood using Ficoll-Paque Plus gradient centrifugation and were then either cryopreserved at -140C or used fresh. Genomic DNA was extracted from cultured CD4+ T cells with the QIAamp micro DNA kit.

This entry is derived from a study of vaccination effects on CD4 cells after COVID-19 (dated by TCRdb to the early 2020s). Broadly, across the study: The ViraFEST assay stimulated PBMC with viral peptide pools and then used TCR sequencing to identify antigen-specific CD4+ T cell clonotypes by expansion. Each well held two million PBMC cultured in IMDM containing roughly 5% human AB serum, 9 to 10 IU/ml IL-2 and gentamicin, along with 8 to 10 ug/ml peptides. In the study, cultures from other donors were sequenced using the Oncomine TCR Beta short-read assay on an Illumina iSeq 100. SARS-CoV-2 spike-specific CD4+ TCR repertoires from before and after mRNA vaccination were compared in COVID-19 convalescent patients and in infection-naive vaccine recipients. The full study included around ten COVID-19 convalescent patients and several SARS-CoV-2-naive healthy vaccine recipients. Each participant received two doses of an mRNA SARS-CoV-2 vaccine, either BNT162b2 or mRNA-1273.

Library generation was performed with the immunoSEQ multiplex PCR assay. TCR beta CDR3 sequencing was performed on DNA from the cultured, isolated CD4+ T cells. In the authors' own workflow: Non-productive TCR sequences were discarded, and reads were trimmed to the CDR3 region, with only CDR3s of 7 or more amino acids retained. Antigen-specific clonotypes were identified with the MANAFEST web app by comparing expansion in peptide wells against reference cultures. To count as positive, a clone had to show expansion at FDR<0.05 compared with the reference and with all other wells, an odds ratio above 5, and a frequency above 0.1% in two replicate wells. A clonotype was called cross-reactive if it was significantly expanded both in SARS-CoV-2 spike wells and in at least one common cold coronavirus spike condition. Using the stringdist R package, CDR3 similarity was measured by Levenshtein distance, and unrooted trees were constructed with ape in R 3.6.1. As stored in TCRdb, this immuneACCESS dataset retains in-frame rearrangements with V and J assigned. A fraction of the clones does not appear; measured against another copy, unresolved V genes explain less than half of the discrepancy, and the remainder lacks a known reason. V and J calls plus clone size are reproduced from that table; the DNA served to infer D and trimming. Present in this sample are 65,000 to 80,000 clones, roughly four fifths of which were seen just once. Roughly 2% of the sample rests with the top ten.

General findings and caveats noted by the study authors: Only a small number of convalescent patients were included, and no early post-infection timepoints were available, which limited the study. Among healthy vaccine recipients, nearly all vaccine-induced clones were SARS-CoV-2 mono-reactive, and only 1 of 255 was cross-reactive with common cold coronaviruses. Both infection-induced and vaccine-induced clones contracted markedly at late post-vaccination timepoints, which is consistent with waning T cell responses.

The source of this sequence is a human donor who received a COVID-19 vaccine. The sequence joins TRBV5-6 to TRBJ1-2, and 8 junction bases match TRBD1. The sample in question was CD4+ T cells from PBMCs cultured without peptide, obtained before COVID-19 vaccination. The DNA reads TGTGCCAGCAGCCCAGGAAGGCGACTGACAGGGGACGGGCGCGTCTACACCTTC. It codes for CASSPGRRLTGDGRVYTF. Joined to the reference TRBV5-6 and TRBJ1-2 proteins, this CDR3 gives the full variable domain: DAGVTQSPTHLIKTRGQQVTLRCSPKSGHDTVSWYQQALGQGPQFIFQYYEEEERQRGNFPDRFSGHQFPNYSSELNVNALLLGDSALYLCASSPGRRLTGDGRVYTFGSGTRLTVV.